These 26 T cell receptor beta chains originate from one sample sequenced in a study of OX40 agonist ivuxolimab in advanced cancers. Clones were read by immunoSEQ multiplex PCR, and TCRdb kept only the in-frame ones, dropping some. Here the sample spans some 44,000 clones, 82% being singletons. The sample was CD4+ or CD8+ T cells sorted from blood, taken in a trial of the OX40 agonist ivuxolimab. The receptors were gathered from an adult with an advanced solid tumor such as melanoma, head and neck, liver or kidney cancer.

The V call is TRBV4-1, the J call TRBJ1-5, with TRBD1 as a possible D gene (6 bases). Germline V CDR1 and CDR2: MGHRA, YSYEKL. The CDR3 has 16 residues. Trimming cost V 6 bases and J 0 bases, with 15 bases left between them. The DNA of the CDR3 is TGCGCCAGCAGTCCTACAGGGATCTCTAGCAATCAGCCCCAGCATTTT. This encodes CASSPTGISSNQPQHF.

The chain is built from TRBV19 and TRBJ2-5; D is ambiguous. Looked up from germline, CDR1 is LNHDA and CDR2 is SQIVND (reference sequence). CDR3 size: 10 residues. With 7 bases removed from V and 8 bases from J, the gap between germline ends came to 8 bases. The CDR3 loop is CASNKGTQYF. CDR3 DNA: TGTGCCAGTAATAAGGGAACCCAGTACTTC.

For the CDR3, the DNA is TGTGCCAGCAGCTTATGGGGGGCAGCGGGGAGCTCCTACAATGAGCAGTTCTTC. Translating gives CASSLWGAAGSSYNEQFF. The chain is built from TRBV6-4 and TRBJ2-1; tentative D call: TRBD2 (7 bases). Germline V gives CDR1 MRHNA, CDR2 SNTAGT. Trimming cost V 6 bases and J 0 bases, with 21 bases left between them. The length of the CDR3 is 18 residues.

This chain joins TRBV6-4 and TRBJ1-2; 9 nucleotides align to TRBD1. The CDR3 length is 13 residues. V gave up 2 bases and J gave up 7 bases; unmatched junction bases: 2. Germline V gives CDR1 MRHNA, CDR2 SNTAGT. CDR3 sequence reads: CASSDTGGRGYTF. CDR3 DNA sequence: TGTGCCAGCAGTGACACAGGGGGCCGTGGCTACACCTTC.

V usage is TRBV27 and J usage is TRBJ2-3, with D perhaps TRBD2 (7 bases). The CDR3 length is 15 residues. From germline, CDR1 is MNHEY and CDR2 SMNVEV (reference sequence). V was trimmed by 4 bases and J by 5 bases, leaving 16 bases between them. In nucleotides, the CDR3 is TGTGCCAGCAGTTACGGGGGGCCACCCCTAGATACGCAGTATTTT. As protein: CASSYGGPPLDTQYF.

The J gene is TRBJ2-7, the V gene TRBV15; D is undetermined. This CDR3 region has 14 residues. V lost 1 base and J 3 bases, leaving 10 bases between the germline ends. Looked up from germline, CDR1 is LNHNV and CDR2 is YYDKDF (reference sequence). The chain's CDR3 is CATSRGPDFYEQYF. CDR3 in DNA: TGTGCCACCAGCAGAGGACCTGATTTCTACGAGCAGTACTTC.

In nucleotides, the CDR3 is TGTGCCAGTAGTATGGGAGGGCCGATGGAGACCCAGTACTTC. Translating gives CASSMGGPMETQYF. The V and J genes are TRBV19 and TRBJ2-5, with 7 nucleotides matching TRBD2. The CDR3 runs 14 residues. Germline V lookup: CDR1 LNHDA, CDR2 SQIVND (reference sequence). V lost 3 bases to trimming and J lost 5 bases; unmatched junction nucleotides: 6. Filled out from reference TRBV19 and TRBJ2-5, the complete variable domain reads DGGITQSPKYLFRKEGQNVTLSCEQNLNHDAMYWYRQDPGQGLRLIYYSQIVNDFQKGDIAEGYSVSREKKESFPLTVTSAQKNPTAFYLCASSMGGPMETQYFGPGTRLLVL.

The rearrangement joins TRBV19 to TRBJ2-1, with D unresolved. Per the germline V gene, CDR1 is LNHDA and CDR2 is SQIVND (reference sequence). The CDR3 spans 17 residues. Trimming pared 1 base from V and 4 bases from J, leaving 17 bases between. This chain's CDR3 is CASSIAAGDVLYNEQFF. The CDR3 DNA sequence: TGTGCCAGTAGTATAGCGGCCGGAGACGTCCTTTACAATGAGCAGTTCTTC.

J is TRBJ1-4 and V is TRBV7-6; 8 bases agree with TRBD1. The CDR3 totals 15 residues. Germline V gene lookup returns CDR1 SGHVS and CDR2 FNYEAQ. With V trimmed by 3 bases and J by 6 bases, 6 bases remained unmatched. The CDR3 reads CASSFGQGHDEKLFF. The CDR3 region has the DNA TGTGCCAGCAGCTTCGGACAGGGTCATGATGAAAAACTGTTTTTT.

The rearrangement joins TRBV19 to TRBJ1-2; the D gene is possibly TRBD1 (5 bases). This CDR3 has 17 amino acids. Germline values: CDR1 LNHDA, CDR2 SQIVND (reference sequence). V was trimmed by 8 bases and J by 5 bases, leaving 27 bases between them. CDR3 DNA sequence: TGTGCCAGTGCCACTCTTCCGATCGCCTCGGGGGGGTATGGCTACACCTTC. Its translation: CASATLPIASGGYGYTF.

The rearrangement links TRBV4-3 to TRBJ2-7; D possibly corresponds to TRBD2 (6 bases). V lost 4 bases to trimming and J lost 3 bases, with 16 bases between them. There are 15 residues in the CDR3. The germline V gene has CDR1 LGHNA and CDR2 YSLEER. The CDR3 region has the DNA TGCGCCAGCAGCCTGACTGTAGCGGCCGGCTACGAGCAGTACTTC. Amino acids: CASSLTVAAGYEQYF.

This chain connects TRBV12-5 to TRBJ1-3; D perhaps matches TRBD1 (5 bases). Germline-derived CDR1 and CDR2 are LGHNT and FRNRAP. This CDR3 is built from 20 residues. Trimming shortened V by 4 bases and J by 0 bases, and 25 bases separated the two germline ends. CDR3 sequence reads: CASGSLLWDRFIRSGNTIYF. The CDR3 DNA reads TGTGCTAGTGGTTCCTTGCTTTGGGACCGATTCATACGCTCTGGAAACACCATATATTTT.

In its sample, this clone was seen once. The CDR3, as DNA: TGCGCCAGCAGCTTAGGGAGGAATGAAAAACTGTTTTTT. It yields the protein CASSLGRNEKLFF. The chain is built from TRBV5-1 and TRBJ1-4, with no clear D. Trimming took off 2 bases at V and 5 bases at J, with 7 bases between the two ends. The CDR3 covers 13 residues. Germline V CDR1 and CDR2: SGHRS, YFSETQ.

V is TRBV7-2 and J is TRBJ1-2; perhaps TRBD1 as D (5 bases). This CDR3 has 13 residues. V was pared by 0 bases and J by 3 bases, with 5 bases between. Germline V gives CDR1 SGHTA, CDR2 FQGNSA. This CDR3 reads CASSLAGDYGYTF. The CDR3 region has the DNA TGTGCCAGCAGCTTAGCGGGGGACTATGGCTACACCTTC.

The rearrangement links TRBV7-9 to TRBJ1-3; possible D gene TRBD1, 5 bases. Trimming pared 2 bases from V and 6 bases from J, leaving 11 bases between. This CDR3 is built from 14 residues. Germline V lookup: CDR1 SEHNR, CDR2 FQNEAQ (reference sequence). This CDR3 reads CASSLFQGENTIYF. CDR3 DNA sequence: TGTGCCAGCAGCTTATTCCAGGGCGAAAACACCATATATTTT.

The V gene is TRBV4-2, the J gene TRBJ2-7; TRBD2 agrees at 11 bases. Trimming cost V 10 bases and J 3 bases; bases outside gene matches: 11. CDR3 length equals 15 residues. Germline assignment: CDR1 LGHNA and CDR2 YNFKEQ. CDR3 sequence: CATALGTSGNYEQYF. The CDR3 coding sequence is TGTGCCACCGCACTAGGGACTAGCGGAAACTACGAGCAGTACTTC.

The chain has TRBV18 and TRBJ2-3; D is possibly TRBD1 (6 bases). The CDR3 loop spans 15 amino acids. In germline, CDR1 is KGHSH, CDR2 LQKENI. V dropped 1 base and J dropped 3 bases, with 11 bases sitting between them. CDR3 in DNA: TGTGCCAGCTCACCACGAGGGGGTGGAACAGATACGCAGTATTTT. Translation gives CASSPRGGGTDTQYF. The full variable domain, with the rest looked up from reference TRBV18 and TRBJ2-3, is NAGVMQNPRHLVRRRGQEARLRCSPMKGHSHVYWYRQLPEEGLKFMVYLQKENIIDESGMPKERFSAEFPKEGPSILRIQQVVRGDSAAYFCASSPRGGGTDTQYFGPGTRLTVL.

The chain carries TRBV2 and TRBJ1-6; D is unclear. Trimming stripped 7 bases from V and 7 bases from J, with 11 bases between. CDR1 is SNHLY and CDR2 is FYNNEI in the germline V gene. The CDR3 length is 13 residues. The CDR3 is CASTLKKNSPLHF. The CDR3 region has the DNA TGTGCCAGCACCTTGAAGAAAAATTCACCCCTCCACTTT.

The CDR3, as DNA: TGTGCCAGCAGCTTGGGTACGGTTTGGGATGAGCAGTTCTTC. Its translation is CASSLGTVWDEQFF. The chain combines TRBV5-4 with TRBJ2-1; no firm D call. V gave up 0 bases and J gave up 8 bases, with 12 bases separating them. Germline V gene lookup returns CDR1 SGHNT and CDR2 YYREEE (reference sequence). CDR3 length: 14 residues.

The chain uses TRBV9 and TRBJ2-1, with D unclear. The length of the CDR3 is 15 residues. Germline CDR1 is SGDLS and CDR2 is YYNGEE. Trimming removed 2 bases from V and 5 bases from J, with 14 bases in between. The CDR3 here is CASSVEGSRNNEQFF. CDR3 nucleotide sequence: TGTGCCAGCAGCGTGGAAGGGTCACGGAACAATGAGCAGTTCTTC.

The J gene is TRBJ2-1, the V gene TRBV14; D uncertain. The V end lost 1 base, the J end lost 0 bases, and 10 bases lay between the germline ends. The CDR3 is 16 amino acids. Germline CDR1 is SGHDN and CDR2 is FVKESK. In DNA form, the CDR3 reads TGTGCCAGCAGCCAAGGGGCGTCGTACTCCTACAATGAGCAGTTCTTC. Protein: CASSQGASYSYNEQFF. The full variable domain, its missing parts supplied by reference TRBV14 and TRBJ2-1, is EAGVTQFPSHSVIEKGQTVTLRCDPISGHDNLYWYRRVMGKEIKFLLHFVKESKQDESGMPNNRFLAERTGGTYSTLKVQPAELEDSGVYFCASSQGASYSYNEQFFGPGTRLTVL.

V is TRBV5-4 and J is TRBJ2-3; D could derive from TRBD1 or TRBD2 (5 bases each). CDR1 and CDR2 from the germline V gene are SGHNT and YYREEE (reference sequence). The CDR3 totals 17 residues. V was clipped by 2 bases and J by 6 bases, with 22 bases between them. The CDR3 coding sequence is TGTGCCAGCAGCTTTGGACTGGGACGTCAAATCGGGGATACGCAGTATTTT. This gives the protein CASSFGLGRQIGDTQYF.

For the CDR3, the DNA is TGTGCCAGCAGCCCCCCGGGTAGTTCCGCCTACAATGAGCAGTTCTTC. Translating gives CASSPPGSSAYNEQFF. The chain uses TRBV7-9 and TRBJ2-1; D unresolved. Germline V gene sequence: CDR1 SEHNR, CDR2 FQNEAQ (reference sequence). The CDR3 extends over 16 amino acids. Trimming pared 5 bases from V and 2 bases from J, leaving 16 bases between.

This clone was counted between two and nine times. The chain combines TRBV27 with TRBJ1-5; the D gene is possibly TRBD1 (5 bases). The CDR3 has 13 residues. The germline V gene encodes CDR1 MNHEY and CDR2 SMNVEV (reference sequence). Deletions cut 4 bases from V and 7 bases from J, with 11 bases between. The CDR3 DNA is TGTGCCAGCAGTTCTTCACAGGTCCAGCCCCAGCATTTT. This gives the protein CASSSSQVQPQHF.

This chain uses TRBV5-6 with TRBJ2-5, with a possible D match to TRBD2 (6 bases). The CDR3 sequence is 15 residues long. Per the germline V gene, CDR1 is SGHDT and CDR2 is YYEEEE. The V gene lost 4 bases and the J gene lost 4 bases, with 17 bases spanning the gap. CDR3 in amino acids: CASSPPTGVGETQYF. CDR3 in DNA: TGTGCCAGCAGCCCGCCAACGGGGGTAGGAGAGACCCAGTACTTC.

This clone was counted between two and nine times. This rearrangement joins TRBV6-5 to TRBJ1-5, with TRBD1 matching over 8 bases. This CDR3 has 14 amino acids. The germline CDR1 and CDR2 sequences are MNHEY and SVGAGI. Losses at the gene ends were 10 bases for V and 3 bases for J; bases not matched to a gene: 8. The CDR3 DNA reads TGTGCCACACGACAGGGGTCGGTCAATCAGCCCCAGCATTTT. It codes for CATRQGSVNQPQHF.